This section outlines one T cell receptor beta chain sequence together with its context. The entry originates in a study of blood T cell repertoires in COVID-19. Sequencing used immunoSEQ multiplex PCR; TCRdb keeps in-frame clones, though not all of them. The table includes some 120,000 clones, around four fifths detected once. V lost 8 bases and J lost 14, with 22 bases in between. Germline V gives CDR1 MNHNY, CDR2 SVGAGI (reference sequence). The CDR3 loop spans 14 amino acids. The sequenced sample consisted of peripheral blood. V and J are TRBV6-6 and TRBJ1-6; possible D gene TRBD1, 5 bases. This receptor was taken from a man aged 65 to 85 with active or convalescent COVID-19. The DNA for the CDR3 is TGTGCCAGCCGGCCGGGGCTCCCGGGGGGGACCCTCCACTTT. Translating it yields CASRPGLPGGTLHF.